The 11 T cell receptor beta chains below were found in one sample sequenced in a study of blood T cell repertoires in COVID-19. Produced via immunoSEQ multiplex PCR; TCRdb's table is partial and in-frame only. The sample lists around 25,000 clones; around 87% were seen once. Sequencing used peripheral blood. These receptors were collected from a human donor with active COVID-19. The donor label of this sample is uncertain.

The genes are TRBV6-5 and TRBJ2-3; TRBD2 is a possible D gene (5 bases). The V end was cut by 7 bases, the J end by 0 bases, with 14 bases between. Per germline, CDR1 MNHEY and CDR2 SVGAGI. The CDR3 is 15 amino acids. CDR3 in amino acids: CASNHRRGSTDTQYF. The CDR3 DNA follows: TGTGCCAGCAACCACCGTAGAGGGAGCACAGATACGCAGTATTTT.

This chain links TRBV14 with TRBJ2-3, with 8 positions matching TRBD2. The CDR3 is made up of 15 amino acids. Per germline, CDR1 SGHDN and CDR2 FVKESK. The J segment lost 4 bases and the V segment lost 1 base, leaving 4 bases of the junction unmatched. For the CDR3, the DNA is TGTGCCAGCAGCCAAGGAAGCGGGGGTCCAGATACGCAGTATTTT. Translated, it gives CASSQGSGGPDTQYF.

CDR3 residues: CASSQFSWRGEKLFF. The DNA for the CDR3 is TGTGCCAGCAGCCAATTTAGCTGGAGAGGCGAAAAACTGTTTTTT. The chain combines TRBV3-1 (or the pseudogene TRBV3-2) with TRBJ1-4; D is uncertain. CDR1 and CDR2 (germline): LGHDT, YNNKEL (reference sequence). The CDR3 extends over 15 amino acids. Trimming cost V 2 bases and J 8 bases, with 15 bases left between them.

The chain uses TRBV28 and TRBJ2-1; 14 bases match TRBD2. Germline V gives CDR1 MDHEN, CDR2 SYDVKM. The CDR3 length is 16 residues. Germline trimming cut 7 bases from V and 10 bases from J; bases unmatched to any gene: 12. The CDR3 bases are TGTGCCAGCACCTCACCGGGACTAGCGGGAGTTGAGGAGCAGTTCTTC. Its translation is CASTSPGLAGVEEQFF. Combining the CDR3 with reference TRBV28 and TRBJ2-1 gives the whole variable domain DVKVTQSSRYLVKRTGEKVFLECVQDMDHENMFWYRQDPGLGLRLIYFSYDVKMKEKGDIPEGYSVSREKKERFSLILESASTNQTSMYLCASTSPGLAGVEEQFFGPGTRLTVL.

The chain has TRBV7-8 and TRBJ2-6, with D possibly TRBD2 on 5 matching bases. Germline assignment: CDR1 SGHVS and CDR2 FQNEAQ. V lost 5 bases and J 5 bases, leaving 7 bases between the germline ends. This CDR3 comprises 13 residues. The CDR3 sequence: CASSPGRANVLTF. The CDR3 coding sequence is TGTGCCAGCAGCCCGGGGAGGGCCAACGTCCTGACTTTC.

The V and J genes are TRBV15 and TRBJ2-7; 9 bases are a match to TRBD1. The ends lost 5 bases at V and 6 bases at J; junction bases unmatched: 8. Germline CDR1 reads LNHNV; CDR2 reads YYDKDF (reference sequence). The CDR3 has 14 residues. The CDR3 DNA is TGTGCCACCAGCGTGGGGACAGGGTATTTCGAGCAGTACTTC. Residues: CATSVGTGYFEQYF. Based on the CDR3 plus reference TRBV15 and TRBJ2-7, the full variable domain is DAMVIQNPRYQVTQFGKPVTLSCSQTLNHNVMYWYQQKSSQAPKLLFHYYDKDFNNEADTPDNFQSRRPNTSFCFLDIRSPGLGDTAMYLCATSVGTGYFEQYFGPGTRLTVT.

This clone was seen only once. This rearrangement joins TRBV19 to TRBJ1-1; no reliable D call. Germline CDR1 LNHDA, CDR2 SQIVND (reference sequence). The CDR3 length is 14 residues. The V end was cut by 6 bases, the J end by 0 bases, with 11 bases between. The CDR3 region has the DNA TGTGCCAGTAGCCTATCTACCATGAACACTGAAGCTTTCTTT. Its translation: CASSLSTMNTEAFF.

V gene TRBV18 combines with J gene TRBJ2-2; TRBD1 agrees at 9 bases. CDR1 and CDR2 from the germline V gene are KGHSH and LQKENI. J was trimmed by 1 base and V by 4 bases; bases with no gene match: 1. The length of the CDR3 is 15 residues. CDR3 DNA: TGTGCCAGCTCACTGGGACAGGGGAACACCGGGGAGCTGTTTTTT. Translation gives CASSLGQGNTGELFF.

CDR3 DNA: TGTGCCACCAGCCCCGGAAGCGTCGTCGCACTCTCGAACACTGAAGCTTTCTTT. This translates into CATSPGSVVALSNTEAFF. The chain recombines TRBV15 with TRBJ1-1, with D unresolved. This CDR3 spans 18 amino acids. From germline, CDR1 is LNHNV and CDR2 YYDKDF (reference sequence). The V gene lost 5 bases and the J gene lost 1 base, with 23 bases spanning the gap. Drawing the rest from reference TRBV15 and TRBJ1-1, the complete variable domain is DAMVIQNPRYQVTQFGKPVTLSCSQTLNHNVMYWYQQKSSQAPKLLFHYYDKDFNNEADTPDNFQSRRPNTSFCFLDIRSPGLGDTAMYLCATSPGSVVALSNTEAFFGQGTRLTVV.

Of note for this clone: Germline is not matched at one junction end, which may reflect a read error. The V gene is TRBV20-1, the J gene TRBJ2-7; 8 nucleotides agree with TRBD2. From germline, CDR1 is DFQATT and CDR2 SNEGSKA (reference sequence). The CDR3 loop spans 13 amino acids. CDR3 region: CSASSGTFYGQYF. In DNA, the CDR3 is TGCAGTGCTAGTAGCGGGACTTTCTACGGGCAGTACTTC.

The chain links TRBV7-6 to TRBJ2-1, with D tentatively TRBD2 (6 bases). This CDR3 spans 16 amino acids. The V gene's germline CDR1 is SGHVS and CDR2 FNYEAQ. Trimming left V 2 bases short and J 2 bases short, with 13 bases between. CDR3 protein: CASSLRGREAYNEQFF. Written as DNA, the CDR3 is TGTGCCAGCAGCTTACGAGGGCGGGAAGCCTACAATGAGCAGTTCTTC.